This T cell receptor (beta chain) was retrieved from a study of blood T cell repertoires in COVID-19. Study in general: Whether acute or convalescent, the COVID-19 samples came from the United States, Italy and Spain. T cells, B-cell-depleted T cells, or PBMCs provided the cDNA or gDNA that served as material.

Self-reported history from a screening survey and questionnaire set each donor's cohort. Original methodology: Researchers report that nucleated cell counts were estimated from reference gene primer amplification. Clones were sequenced by immunoSEQ multiplex PCR, and TCRdb holds only the in-frame ones, with some missing. Clonal size and the V and J genes are those of that table, whereas D and trimming came from the DNA. The table includes 300,000 to 500,000 clones, over 75% detected once. The CDR3 extends over 16 amino acids. The J segment lost 0 bases and the V segment lost 4 bases, leaving 4 bases of the junction unmatched. CDR1 KGHDR and CDR2 SFDVKD come from the germline V gene.

The chain links TRBV24-1 to TRBJ2-1; 8 bases align to TRBD2. Material: PBMCs or T cells enriched from blood (not recorded which). This TCR was recovered from a woman aged 25 to 39 with acute COVID-19. The CDR3 DNA sequence: TGTGCCACCAGTGACGCACTAGCGGCCTCCTACAATGAGCAGTTCTTC. As protein: CATSDALAASYNEQFF.